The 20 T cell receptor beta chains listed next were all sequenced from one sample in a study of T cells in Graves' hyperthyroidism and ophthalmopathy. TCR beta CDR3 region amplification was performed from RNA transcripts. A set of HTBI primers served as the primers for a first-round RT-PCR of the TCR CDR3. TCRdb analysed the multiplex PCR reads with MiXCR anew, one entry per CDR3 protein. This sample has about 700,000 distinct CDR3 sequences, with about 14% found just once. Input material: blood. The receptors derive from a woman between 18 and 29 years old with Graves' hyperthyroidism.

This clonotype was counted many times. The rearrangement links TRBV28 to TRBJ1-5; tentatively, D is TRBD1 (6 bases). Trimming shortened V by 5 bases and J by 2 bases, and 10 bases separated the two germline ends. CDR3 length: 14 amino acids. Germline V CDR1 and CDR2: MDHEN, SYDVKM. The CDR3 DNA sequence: TGTGCCAGCAGTGGGGGCGTCGGCAATCAGCCCCAGCATTTT. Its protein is CASSGGVGNQPQHF.

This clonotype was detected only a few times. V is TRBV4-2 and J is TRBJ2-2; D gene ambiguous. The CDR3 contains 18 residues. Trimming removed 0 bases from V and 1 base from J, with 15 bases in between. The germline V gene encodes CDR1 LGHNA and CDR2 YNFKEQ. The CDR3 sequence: CASSQDRRSGGNTGELFF. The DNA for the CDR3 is TGTGCCAGCAGCCAAGATCGAAGATCGGGTGGGAACACCGGGGAGCTGTTTTTT.

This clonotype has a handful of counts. Here the CDR3 reads CASSQSAGLGNQPQHF. The DNA for the CDR3 is TGCGCCAGCAGCCAATCCGCGGGGCTGGGCAATCAGCCCCAGCATTTT. V and J are TRBV4-1 and TRBJ1-5, with D possibly being TRBD1 (5 bases). CDR3 length equals 16 residues. V was pared by 2 bases and J by 2 bases, with 13 bases between. Germline V gives CDR1 MGHRA, CDR2 YSYEKL.

In nucleotides, the CDR3 is TGTGCCAGCAGTTATTTCCCGGAGGCAGGAGCCGATACGCAGTATTTT. As protein: CASSYFPEAGADTQYF. This chain joins TRBV6-2 or TRBV6-3 and TRBJ2-3; tentatively, D is TRBD2 (5 bases). Germline CDR1 is MNHEY and CDR2 is SVGEGT. V was clipped by 3 bases and J by 6 bases, with 19 bases between them. The CDR3 runs to 16 residues.

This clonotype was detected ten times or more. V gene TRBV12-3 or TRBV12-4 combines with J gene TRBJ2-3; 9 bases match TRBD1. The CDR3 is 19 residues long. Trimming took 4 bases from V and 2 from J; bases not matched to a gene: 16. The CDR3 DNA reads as TGTGCCAGCAGTTCCTACTCTCTCCGGGACAGGGTCCCCACAGATACGCAGTATTTT. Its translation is CASSSYSLRDRVPTDTQYF.

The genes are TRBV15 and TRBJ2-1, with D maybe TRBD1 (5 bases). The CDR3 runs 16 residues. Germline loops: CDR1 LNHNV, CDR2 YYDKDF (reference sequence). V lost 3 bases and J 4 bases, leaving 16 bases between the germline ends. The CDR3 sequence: CATSSLLGAQYNEQFF. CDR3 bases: TGTGCCACCAGCAGCCTCCTAGGGGCTCAATACAATGAGCAGTTCTTC.

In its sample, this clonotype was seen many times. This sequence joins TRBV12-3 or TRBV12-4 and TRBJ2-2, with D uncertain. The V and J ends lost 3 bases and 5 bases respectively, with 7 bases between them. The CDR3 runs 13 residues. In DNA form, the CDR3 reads TGTGCCAGCAGTTTTGGGTGGACCGGGGAGCTGTTTTTT. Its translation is CASSFGWTGELFF.

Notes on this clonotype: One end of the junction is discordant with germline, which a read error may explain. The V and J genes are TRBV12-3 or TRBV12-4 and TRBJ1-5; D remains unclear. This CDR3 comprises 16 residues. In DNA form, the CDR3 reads TGTGCCGGCAGTTTAGGCGGTATCGGGAGCAATCAGCCCCAGCATTTT. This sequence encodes CAGSLGGIGSNQPQHF.

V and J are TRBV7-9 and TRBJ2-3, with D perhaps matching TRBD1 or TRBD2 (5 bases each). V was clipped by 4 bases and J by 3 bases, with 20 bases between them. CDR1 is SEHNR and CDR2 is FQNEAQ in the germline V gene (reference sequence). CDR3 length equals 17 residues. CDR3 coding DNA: TGTGCCAGCAGCTCCCGGGGCGAGGGGCGGATGACAGATACGCAGTATTTT. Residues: CASSSRGEGRMTDTQYF.

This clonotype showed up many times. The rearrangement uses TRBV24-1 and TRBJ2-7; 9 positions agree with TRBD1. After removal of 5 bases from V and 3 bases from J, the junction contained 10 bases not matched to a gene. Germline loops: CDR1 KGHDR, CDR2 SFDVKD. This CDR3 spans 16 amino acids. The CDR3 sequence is CATSGLQGASIYEQYF. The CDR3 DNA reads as TGTGCCACCAGTGGGCTACAGGGGGCGAGCATCTACGAGCAGTACTTC.

The CDR3 DNA sequence: TGTGCCAGTATCCCGACAGGGGGGCGGAATGAAAAACTGTTTTTT. This codes for CASIPTGGRNEKLFF. The chain links TRBV19 to TRBJ1-4; 9 positions match TRBD1. CDR3 length: 15 residues. The trim removed 7 bases at V and 5 bases at J, leaving 8 bases unmatched. Per the germline V gene, CDR1 is LNHDA and CDR2 is SQIVND (reference sequence).

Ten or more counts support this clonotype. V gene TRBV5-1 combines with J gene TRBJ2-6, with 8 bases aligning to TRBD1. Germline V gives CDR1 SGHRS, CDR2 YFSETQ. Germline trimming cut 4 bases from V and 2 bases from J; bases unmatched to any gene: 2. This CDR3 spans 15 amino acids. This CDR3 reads CASSQDRAGANVLTF. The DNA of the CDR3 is TGCGCCAGCAGCCAGGACAGGGCTGGGGCCAACGTCCTGACTTTC.

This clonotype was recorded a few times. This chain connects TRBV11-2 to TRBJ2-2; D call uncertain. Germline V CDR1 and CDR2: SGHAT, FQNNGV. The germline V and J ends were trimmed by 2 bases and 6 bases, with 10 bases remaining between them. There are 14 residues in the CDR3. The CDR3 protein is CASSLITLPGELFF. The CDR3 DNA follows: TGTGCCAGCAGCTTAATAACGCTTCCCGGGGAGCTGTTTTTT.

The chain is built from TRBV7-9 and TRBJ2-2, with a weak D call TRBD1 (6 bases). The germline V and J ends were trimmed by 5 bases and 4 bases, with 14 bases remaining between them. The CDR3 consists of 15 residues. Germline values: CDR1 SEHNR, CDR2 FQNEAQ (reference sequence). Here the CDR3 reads CASSPMRGFTGELFF. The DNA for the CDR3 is TGTGCCAGCAGCCCGATGAGGGGGTTCACCGGGGAGCTGTTTTTT.

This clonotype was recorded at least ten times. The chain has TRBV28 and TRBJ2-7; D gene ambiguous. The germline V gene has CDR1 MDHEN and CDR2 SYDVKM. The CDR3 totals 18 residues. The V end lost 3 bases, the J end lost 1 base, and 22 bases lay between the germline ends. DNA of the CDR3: TGTGCCAGCAGTTTTTCGAAGACTGACATGCCAGAATCCTACGAGCAGTACTTC. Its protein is CASSFSKTDMPESYEQYF.

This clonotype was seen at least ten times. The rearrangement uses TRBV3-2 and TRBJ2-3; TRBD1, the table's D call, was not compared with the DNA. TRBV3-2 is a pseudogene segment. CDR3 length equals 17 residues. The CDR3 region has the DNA TGTGCCAGCAGCCAAGAGAGGTTGGCGGGAGCAGGGGATACGCAGTATTTT. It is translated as CASSQERLAGAGDTQYF.

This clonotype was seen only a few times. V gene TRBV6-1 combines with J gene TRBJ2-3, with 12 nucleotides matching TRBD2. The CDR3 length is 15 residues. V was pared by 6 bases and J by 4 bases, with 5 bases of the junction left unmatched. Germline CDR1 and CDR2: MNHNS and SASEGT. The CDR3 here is CASSRTSGISDTQYF. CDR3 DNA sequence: TGTGCCAGCAGCCGGACTAGCGGGATCTCAGATACGCAGTATTTT.

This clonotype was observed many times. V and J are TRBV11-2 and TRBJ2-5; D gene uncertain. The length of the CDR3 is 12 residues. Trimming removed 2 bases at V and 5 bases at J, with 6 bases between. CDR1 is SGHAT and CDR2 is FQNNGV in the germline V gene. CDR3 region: CASSLRMETQYF. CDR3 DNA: TGTGCCAGCAGCTTACGGATGGAGACCCAGTACTTC.

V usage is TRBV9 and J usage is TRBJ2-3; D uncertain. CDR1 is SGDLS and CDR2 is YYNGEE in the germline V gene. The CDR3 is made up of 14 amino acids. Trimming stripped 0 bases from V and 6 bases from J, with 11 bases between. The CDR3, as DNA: TGTGCCAGCAGCGTAGAGCCAACGTGGGATACGCAGTATTTT. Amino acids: CASSVEPTWDTQYF.

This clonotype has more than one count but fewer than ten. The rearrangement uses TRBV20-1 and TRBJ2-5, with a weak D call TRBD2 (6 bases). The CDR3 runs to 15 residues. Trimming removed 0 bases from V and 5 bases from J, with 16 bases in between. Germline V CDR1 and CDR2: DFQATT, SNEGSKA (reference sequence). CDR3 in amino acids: CSARDHGTPRETQYF. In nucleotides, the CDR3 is TGCAGTGCTAGAGATCACGGGACTCCGAGGGAGACCCAGTACTTC.